This TCR beta chain came from a study of CD8 T cells in Susac syndrome (dated by TCRdb to 2018 to 2020). About the study as a whole: Among the sequenced Susac syndrome patients, six had clinically active disease and about eight were in clinical remission. Repertoire sequencing was used to test whether CD8+ T cell activation and differentiation in Susac syndrome was antigen driven. Susac syndrome patients were therapy-naive, on corticosteroids (some also receiving IVIg), or on IVIg alone at blood withdrawal.

RNA was extracted with the RNeasy kit and roughly 0.45 to 1 ug was reverse transcribed using random hexamers. The immunoSEQ multiplex PCR assay, which covers 54 Vbeta and 13 Jbeta segments, was used to amplify TCR beta CDR3 regions. PCR amplification bias was corrected by using a synthetic template baseline for primer optimization and computational correction. The authors processed their data as follows. Reads were annotated to V, D and J genes according to IMGT and were analyzed with immunoSEQ Analyzer, with only productive sequences retained. Clonality was computed as one minus Shannon entropy normalized by log2 of the number of productive unique sequences. For each patient and control, public and private clones were evaluated within the 100 most prevalent clones. Clones were defined as Susac-specific when absent from the healthy and MS cohorts, from 1,000 to 1,100 published viral clones and from other ImmuneACCESS disease sequences. TCRdb's own reprocessing of the public reads used fastp at Q25 and MiXCR and kept productive beta chains. Rows with a matching CDR3 protein are joined into one entry that keeps the most common DNA and genes. It is TCRdb's table, rather than the study itself, that gives the V and J calls and clone size. The sample records 95,000 to 150,000 distinct CDR3 sequences, nearly 96% of which are singletons. The ten largest clones capture less than 0.15% of the sample.

The table lists this clonotype with a count of one. Its binding antigen is unknown. There are no base qualities to consult, and no much larger clone falls within one base. A solitary read yields weak support. The study at large found these results: The TCR sequencing and HLA analysis was acknowledged to have included a relatively small number of individuals. The CD4+ T cell repertoire of patients with Susac syndrome showed no detectable clonal expansion.

Peripheral blood CD8+ and CD4+ T cells from healthy donors, Susac syndrome patients and multiple sclerosis patients were profiled using high-throughput TCR beta sequencing. The Susac syndrome patients fulfilled recently defined diagnostic criteria for either definite or probable disease. Bulk CD8+ and CD4+ T cells were purified magnetically by negative isolation, whereas CD8+ TEMRA cells were enriched by FACS. Blood was drawn into EDTA tubes, processed within 24 hours, and PBMCs were isolated by density gradient centrifugation. PBMCs intended for TCR sequencing were cryopreserved in liquid nitrogen and were subsequently thawed in a 37 degrees C water bath. Purity of sorted or isolated CD4+, CD8+ and CD8+ TEMRA cells was at least 90%. The germline V and J ends show losses of 3 bases and 4 bases respectively, and no gene match explains 9 bases of the junction. The CDR3 has 15 amino acids, counting the end cysteine and phenylalanine. Here the CDR3 DNA is all that survives: 45 bases in frame from base 1. From a lookup of the germline V gene (reference sequence), CDR1 and CDR2 are DFQATT and SNEGSKA.

The TCR originated in a human donor with Susac syndrome. This receptor chain uses TRBV20-1 and TRBJ2-3; 8 bases in the middle match TRBD2. Material: CD4+ T cells from PBMCs. Here is the DNA: TGCAGTGCTAGCTTGGGGAGCGGGAGCGCAGATACGCAGTATTTT. It encodes CSASLGSGSADTQYF.